This T cell receptor (beta chain) was found in a study of T cells after somatic rescue of genetic block. The repertoire was sequenced with immunoSEQ multiplex PCR; TCRdb's copy has only in-frame clones and lacks some. The table has 100,000 to 120,000 clones, about 89% seen once. The junction had 16 bases not matched to a gene; V was cut back by 6 bases and J by 2 bases. CDR1 and CDR2 (germline): LGHNA, YSLEER. The CDR3 loop spans 18 amino acids. Sequencing was done on a sample of peripheral blood mononuclear cells (PBMCs). This clonotype originated in a woman under 30. This chain uses TRBV4-3 with TRBJ2-3; TRBD2 agrees at 8 bases. Here the CDR3 DNA reads TGCGCCAGCAGTCAAAGGGTCGGGGGGGGCGTTTTCACAGATACGCAGTATTTT. Amino acid sequence: CASSQRVGGGVFTDTQYF.